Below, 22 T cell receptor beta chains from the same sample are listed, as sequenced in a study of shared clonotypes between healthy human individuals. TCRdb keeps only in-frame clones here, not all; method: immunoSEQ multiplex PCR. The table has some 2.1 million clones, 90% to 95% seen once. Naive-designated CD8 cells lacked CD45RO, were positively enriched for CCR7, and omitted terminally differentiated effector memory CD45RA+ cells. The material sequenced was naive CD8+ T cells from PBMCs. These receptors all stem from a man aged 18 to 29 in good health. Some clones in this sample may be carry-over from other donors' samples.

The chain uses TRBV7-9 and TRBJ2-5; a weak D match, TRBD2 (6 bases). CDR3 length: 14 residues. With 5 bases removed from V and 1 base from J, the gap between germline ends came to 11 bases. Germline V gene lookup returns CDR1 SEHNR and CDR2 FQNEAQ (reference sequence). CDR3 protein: CASSPGTFQETQYF. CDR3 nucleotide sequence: TGTGCCAGCAGCCCAGGGACTTTCCAAGAGACCCAGTACTTC.

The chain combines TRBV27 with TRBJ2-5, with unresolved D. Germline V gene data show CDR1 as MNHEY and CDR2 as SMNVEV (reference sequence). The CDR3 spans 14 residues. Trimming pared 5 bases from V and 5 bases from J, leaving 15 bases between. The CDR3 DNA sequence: TGTGCCAGCAGTCCCTGGCGCCCCACGGAGACCCAGTACTTC. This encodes CASSPWRPTETQYF.

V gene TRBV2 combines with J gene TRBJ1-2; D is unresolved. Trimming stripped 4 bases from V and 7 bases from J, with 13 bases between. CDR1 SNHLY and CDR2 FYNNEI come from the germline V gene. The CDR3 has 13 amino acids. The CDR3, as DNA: TGTGCCAGCAGTGCTCCCCAGTTGCTTGGCTACACCTTC. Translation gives CASSAPQLLGYTF.

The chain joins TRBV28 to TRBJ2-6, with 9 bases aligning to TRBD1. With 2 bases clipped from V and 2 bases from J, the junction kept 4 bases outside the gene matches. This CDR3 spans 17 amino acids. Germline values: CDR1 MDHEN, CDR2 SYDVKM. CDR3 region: CASSLPRDRAGANVLTF. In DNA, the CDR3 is TGTGCCAGCAGTTTACCCCGGGACAGGGCTGGGGCCAACGTCCTGACTTTC.

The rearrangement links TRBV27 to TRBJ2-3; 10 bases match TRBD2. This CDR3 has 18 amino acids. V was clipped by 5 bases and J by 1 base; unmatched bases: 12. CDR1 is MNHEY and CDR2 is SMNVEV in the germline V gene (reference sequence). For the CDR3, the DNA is TGTGCCAGCAGTCCGCGGCGGGCTAGCGGGGGTGGCACAGATACGCAGTATTTT. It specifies CASSPRRASGGGTDTQYF.

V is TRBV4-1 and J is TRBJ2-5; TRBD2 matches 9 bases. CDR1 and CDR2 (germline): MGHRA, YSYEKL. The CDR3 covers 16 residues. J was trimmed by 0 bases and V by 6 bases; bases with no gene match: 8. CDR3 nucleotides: TGCGCCAGCAGACCCCTGAGCGGGGGGAACCAAGAGACCCAGTACTTC. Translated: CASRPLSGGNQETQYF.

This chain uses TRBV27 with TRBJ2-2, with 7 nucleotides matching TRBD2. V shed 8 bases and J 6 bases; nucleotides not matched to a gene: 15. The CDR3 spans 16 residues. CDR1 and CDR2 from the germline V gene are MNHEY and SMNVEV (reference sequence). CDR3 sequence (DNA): TGTGCCAGCCTGCCCATGGGGAGGGCCGATCCCGGGGAGCTGTTTTTT. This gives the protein CASLPMGRADPGELFF.

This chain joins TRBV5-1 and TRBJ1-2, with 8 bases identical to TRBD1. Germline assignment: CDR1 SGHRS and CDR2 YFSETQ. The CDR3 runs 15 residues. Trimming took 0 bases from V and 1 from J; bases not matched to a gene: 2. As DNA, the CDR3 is TGCGCCAGCAGCTTGGGGGGACAGGTTAACTATGGCTACACCTTC. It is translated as CASSLGGQVNYGYTF.

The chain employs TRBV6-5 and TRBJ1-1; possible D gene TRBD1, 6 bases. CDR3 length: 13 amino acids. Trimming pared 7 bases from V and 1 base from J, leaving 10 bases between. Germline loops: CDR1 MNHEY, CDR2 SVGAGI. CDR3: CASKWTANTEAFF. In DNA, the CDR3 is TGTGCCAGCAAGTGGACAGCGAACACTGAAGCTTTCTTT.

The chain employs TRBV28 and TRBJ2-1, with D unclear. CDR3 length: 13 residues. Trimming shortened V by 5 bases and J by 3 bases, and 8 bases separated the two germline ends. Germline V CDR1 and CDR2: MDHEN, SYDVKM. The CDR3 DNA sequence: TGTGCCAGCAGTCCGGAAGTCTACAATGAGCAGTTCTTC. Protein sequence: CASSPEVYNEQFF.

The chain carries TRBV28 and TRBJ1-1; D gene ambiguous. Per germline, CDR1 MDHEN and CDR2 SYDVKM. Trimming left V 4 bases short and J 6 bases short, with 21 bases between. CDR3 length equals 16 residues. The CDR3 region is CASSSLRRLGRAEAFF. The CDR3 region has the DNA TGTGCCAGCAGTTCCCTACGCCGATTGGGGAGGGCTGAAGCTTTCTTT.

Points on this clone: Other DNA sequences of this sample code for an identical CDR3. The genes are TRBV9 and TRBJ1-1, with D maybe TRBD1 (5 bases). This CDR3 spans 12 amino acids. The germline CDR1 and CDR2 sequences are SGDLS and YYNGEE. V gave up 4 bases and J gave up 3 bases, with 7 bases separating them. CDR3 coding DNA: TGTGCCAGCAGCAGGGGAGACACTGAAGCTTTCTTT. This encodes CASSRGDTEAFF.

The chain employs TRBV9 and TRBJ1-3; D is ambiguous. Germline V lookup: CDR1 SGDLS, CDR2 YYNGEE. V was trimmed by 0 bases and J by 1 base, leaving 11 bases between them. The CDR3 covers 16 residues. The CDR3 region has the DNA TGTGCCAGCAGCGTAGACCGCAGCGGTTCTGGAAACACCATATATTTT. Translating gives CASSVDRSGSGNTIYF.

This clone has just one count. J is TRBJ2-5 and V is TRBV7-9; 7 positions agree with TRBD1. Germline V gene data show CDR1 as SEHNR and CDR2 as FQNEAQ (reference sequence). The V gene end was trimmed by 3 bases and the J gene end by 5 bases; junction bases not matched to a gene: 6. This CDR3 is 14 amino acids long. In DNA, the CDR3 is TGTGCCAGCAGCTTGAAGGGGGCGGCGGAGACCCAGTACTTC. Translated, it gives CASSLKGAAETQYF.

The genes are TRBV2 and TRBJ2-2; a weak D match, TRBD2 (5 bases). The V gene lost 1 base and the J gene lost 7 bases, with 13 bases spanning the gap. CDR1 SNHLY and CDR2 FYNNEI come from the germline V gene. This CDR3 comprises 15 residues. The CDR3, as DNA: TGTGCCAGCAGTGAAGGAGGACTGAGGCTCGGGGAGCTGTTTTTT. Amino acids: CASSEGGLRLGELFF.

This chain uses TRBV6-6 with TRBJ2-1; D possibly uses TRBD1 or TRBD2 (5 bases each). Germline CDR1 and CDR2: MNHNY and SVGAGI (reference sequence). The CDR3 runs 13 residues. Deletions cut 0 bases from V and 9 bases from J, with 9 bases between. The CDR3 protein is CASSYSTGAEQFF. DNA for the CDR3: TGTGCCAGCAGTTACTCCACCGGGGCTGAGCAGTTCTTC.

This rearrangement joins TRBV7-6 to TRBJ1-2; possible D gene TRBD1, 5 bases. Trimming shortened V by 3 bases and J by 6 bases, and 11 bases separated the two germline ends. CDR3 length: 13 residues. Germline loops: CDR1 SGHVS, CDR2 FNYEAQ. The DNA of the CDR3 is TGTGCCAGCAGCTTCAGGGTTTCGGATGGCTACACCTTC. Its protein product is CASSFRVSDGYTF.

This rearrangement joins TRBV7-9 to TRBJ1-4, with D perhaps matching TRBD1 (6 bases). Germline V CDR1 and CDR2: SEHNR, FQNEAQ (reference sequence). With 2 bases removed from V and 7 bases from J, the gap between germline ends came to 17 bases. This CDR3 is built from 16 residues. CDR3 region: CASSLSVRGVGEKLFF. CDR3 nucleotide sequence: TGTGCCAGCAGCTTATCCGTCAGGGGCGTAGGTGAAAAACTGTTTTTT.

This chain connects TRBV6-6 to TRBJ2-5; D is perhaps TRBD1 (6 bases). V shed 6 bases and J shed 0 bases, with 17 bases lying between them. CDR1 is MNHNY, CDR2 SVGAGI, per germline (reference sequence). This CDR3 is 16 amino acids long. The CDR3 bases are TGTGCCAGCAGACTCGGACAGATTACGTACCAAGAGACCCAGTACTTC. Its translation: CASRLGQITYQETQYF.

The CDR3 coding sequence is TGTGCCAGCAGCCCCCAGCGGGAAGGGTCCTACAATGAGCAGTTCTTC. This codes for CASSPQREGSYNEQFF. This sequence joins TRBV5-4 and TRBJ2-1, with TRBD2 matching over 7 bases. V lost 4 bases to trimming and J lost 1 base; unmatched junction nucleotides: 8. Per germline, CDR1 SGHNT and CDR2 YYREEE (reference sequence). The CDR3 has 16 residues.

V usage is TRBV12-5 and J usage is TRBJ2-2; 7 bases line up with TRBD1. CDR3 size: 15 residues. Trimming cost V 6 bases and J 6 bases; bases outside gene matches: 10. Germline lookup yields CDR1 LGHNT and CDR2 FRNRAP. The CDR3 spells CASGSDRSGSGELFF. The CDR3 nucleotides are TGTGCTAGTGGATCGGACAGGTCGGGTTCCGGGGAGCTGTTTTTT.

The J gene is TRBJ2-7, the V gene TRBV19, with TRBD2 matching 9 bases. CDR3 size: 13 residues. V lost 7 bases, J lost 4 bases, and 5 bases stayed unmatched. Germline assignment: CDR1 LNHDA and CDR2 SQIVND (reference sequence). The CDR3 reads CASKREDGYEQYF. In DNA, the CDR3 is TGTGCCAGTAAGCGGGAGGATGGGTACGAGCAGTACTTC. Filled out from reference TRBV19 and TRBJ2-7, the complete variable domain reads DGGITQSPKYLFRKEGQNVTLSCEQNLNHDAMYWYRQDPGQGLRLIYYSQIVNDFQKGDIAEGYSVSREKKESFPLTVTSAQKNPTAFYLCASKREDGYEQYFGPGTRLTVT.